The present T cell receptor (beta chain) was sequenced within a study of cytomegalovirus exposure and HLA in healthy donors. Study outcomes and limitations: Association of a missense DCLRE1C variant with TCR beta V- and J-gene trimming was reported in a later analysis.

PCR amplification relied on 60 Vbeta primers (plus 13 Jbeta primers). Assay: immunoSEQ multiplex PCR; the TCRdb copy retains only in-frame clones and omits some. The sample records under 100,000 clones, about 74% being singletons. In regard to this clone: Its specificity is not known.

With 2 bases clipped from V and 5 bases from J, the junction kept 12 bases outside the gene matches. The CDR3 spans 16 residues. In germline, CDR1 is SGHRS, CDR2 YFSETQ. The rearrangement links TRBV5-1 to TRBJ2-5; 7 bases agree with TRBD1. The source of this sequence is a woman aged 45-65 years in good health and CMV-seropositive. Source material: PBMCs. Here the CDR3 DNA reads TGCGCCAGCAGCTTCCGCTCCGGGACAGTAGGGGAGACCCAGTACTTC. Translating gives CASSFRSGTVGETQYF.